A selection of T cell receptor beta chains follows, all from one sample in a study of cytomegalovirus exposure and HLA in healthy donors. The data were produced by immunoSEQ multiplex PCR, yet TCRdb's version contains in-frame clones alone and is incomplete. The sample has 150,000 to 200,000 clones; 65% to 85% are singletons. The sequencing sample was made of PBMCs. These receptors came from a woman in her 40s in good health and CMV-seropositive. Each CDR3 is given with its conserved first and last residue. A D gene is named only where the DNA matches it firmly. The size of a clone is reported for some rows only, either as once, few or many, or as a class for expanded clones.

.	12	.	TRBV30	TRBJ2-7	CAWVGQTYEQYF	TGTGCCTGGGTCGGACAGACCTACGAGCAGTACTTC
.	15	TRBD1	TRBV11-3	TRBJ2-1	CASSLASTGGDEQFF	TGTGCCAGCAGCTTAGCCTCGACAGGGGGCGATGAGCAGTTCTTC
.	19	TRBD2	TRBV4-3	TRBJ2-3	CASSQDGPRPSGDTDTQYF	TGCGCCAGCAGCCAAGATGGCCCCCGGCCTAGCGGGGACACAGATACGCAGTATTTT
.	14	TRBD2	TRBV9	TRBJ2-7	CASSNRGLDYEQYF	TGTGCCAGCTCCAATCGGGGACTAGACTACGAGCAGTACTTC
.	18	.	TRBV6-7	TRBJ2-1	CASSYSRRDVSSYNEQFF	TGTGCCAGCAGTTACTCTCGGCGGGACGTCAGCTCCTACAATGAGCAGTTCTTC
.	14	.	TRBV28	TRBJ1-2	CASSLGDNTYGYTF	TGTGCCAGCAGTTTGGGGGACAATACCTATGGCTACACCTTC
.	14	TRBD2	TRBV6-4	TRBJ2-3	CASSDRGVGDTQYF	TGTGCCAGCAGTGACCGGGGGGTTGGAGATACGCAGTATTTT
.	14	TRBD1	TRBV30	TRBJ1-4	CAWNHRGTNEKLFF	TGTGCCTGGAACCACAGGGGCACTAATGAAAAACTGTTTTTT
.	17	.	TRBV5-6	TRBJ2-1	CASSLFLRRATSNEQFF	TGTGCCAGCAGCTTGTTTCTTCGGAGGGCAACCTCCAATGAGCAGTTCTTC
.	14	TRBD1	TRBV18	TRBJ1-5	CASSATGDGQPQHF	TGTGCCAGCTCAGCAACAGGGGATGGGCAGCCCCAGCATTTT
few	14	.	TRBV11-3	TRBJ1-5	CASSLGGPNQPQHF	TGTGCCAGCAGCTTAGGGGGGCCCAATCAGCCCCAGCATTTT
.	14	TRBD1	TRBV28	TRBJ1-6	CASSLGQGNSPLHF	TGTGCCAGCAGCCTTGGACAGGGGAATTCACCCCTCCACTTT
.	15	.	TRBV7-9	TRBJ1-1	CASSTPQGGSTEAFF	TGTGCCAGCAGCACCCCACAGGGCGGGAGCACTGAAGCTTTCTTT
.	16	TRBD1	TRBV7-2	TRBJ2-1	CASSSGGLSSYNEQFF	TGTGCCAGCAGCTCAGGGGGTCTCAGCTCCTACAATGAGCAGTTCTTC
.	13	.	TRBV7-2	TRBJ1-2	CASSSAMYYGYTF	TGTGCCAGCAGTTCTGCTATGTACTATGGCTACACCTTC
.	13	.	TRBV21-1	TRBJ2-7	CASSYLAGTEQYF	TGTGCCAGCAGCTACCTAGCGGGAACCGAGCAGTACTTC
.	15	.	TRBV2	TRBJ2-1	CASSERGLEYNEQFF	TGTGCCAGCAGTGAAAGGGGCCTCGAGTACAATGAGCAGTTCTTC
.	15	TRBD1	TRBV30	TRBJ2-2	CAWSVTGGNTGELFF	TGTGCCTGGAGTGTAACAGGGGGTAATACCGGGGAGCTGTTTTTT
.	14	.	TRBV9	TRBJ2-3	CASSPRTLLDTQYF	TGTGCCAGCAGCCCTCGGACTCTCTTGGATACGCAGTATTTT
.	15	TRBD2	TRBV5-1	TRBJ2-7	CASSLGAGLTYEQYF	TGCGCCAGCAGCTTGGGGGCGGGACTAACCTACGAGCAGTACTTC
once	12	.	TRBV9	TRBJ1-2	CASSAGEVGYTF	TGTGCCAGCAGCGCCGGAGAGGTTGGCTACACCTTC
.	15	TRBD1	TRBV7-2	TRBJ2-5	CASSRPQGAGETQYF	TGTGCCAGCAGCCGTCCTCAGGGGGCAGGAGAGACCCAGTACTTC
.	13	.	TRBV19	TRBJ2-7	CASSKQESYEQYF	TGTGCCAGTAGTAAACAGGAGTCCTACGAGCAGTACTTC
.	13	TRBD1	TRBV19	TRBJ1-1	CACEDRQNTEAFF	TGTGCCTGCGAGGACAGGCAGAACACTGAAGCTTTCTTT
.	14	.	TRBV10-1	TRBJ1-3	CASSGRMAGNTIYF	TGCGCCAGCAGTGGCAGGATGGCTGGAAACACCATATATTTT
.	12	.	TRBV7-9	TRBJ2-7	CSSTGIDYEQYF	TGTTCCAGCACCGGTATAGACTACGAGCAGTACTTC
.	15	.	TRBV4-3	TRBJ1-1	CASSQVLATNTEAFF	TGCGCCAGCAGCCAAGTTTTAGCAACGAACACTGAAGCTTTCTTT
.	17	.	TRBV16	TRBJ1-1	CASSQRSGPGTNTEAFF	TGTGCCAGCAGCCAACGAAGCGGGCCAGGCACGAACACTGAAGCTTTCTTT
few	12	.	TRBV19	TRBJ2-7	CASSTPGYEQYF	TGTGCCAGTAGTACCCCCGGCTACGAGCAGTACTTC
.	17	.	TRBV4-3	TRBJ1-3	CASSQDTGSISGNTIYF	TGCGCCAGCAGCCAAGATACTGGGAGCATCTCTGGAAACACCATATATTTT
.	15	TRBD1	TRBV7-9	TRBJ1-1	CASSLEGTGSPEAFF	TGTGCCAGCAGCTTAGAAGGGACAGGGTCCCCTGAAGCTTTCTTT
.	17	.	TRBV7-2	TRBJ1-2	CASSLAHLETENYGYTF	TGTGCCAGCAGCTTAGCGCATTTGGAGACAGAGAACTATGGCTACACCTTC
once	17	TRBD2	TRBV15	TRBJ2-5	CATSRDVGAGDRETQYF	TGTGCCACCAGCAGAGATGTAGGAGCGGGAGACAGAGAGACCCAGTACTTC
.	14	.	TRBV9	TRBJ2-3	CASSVAGARDTQYF	TGTGCCAGCAGCGTGGCGGGGGCCCGGGATACGCAGTATTTT
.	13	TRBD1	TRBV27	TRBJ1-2	CASSLEGAQGYTF	TGTGCCAGCAGCTTAGAGGGGGCGCAGGGCTACACCTTC
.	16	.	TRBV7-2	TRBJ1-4	CASSFYRAATNEKLFF	TGTGCCAGCAGCTTCTACAGGGCCGCAACTAATGAAAAACTGTTTTTT
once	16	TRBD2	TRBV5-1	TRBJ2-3	CASSWGLAGATDTQYF	TGCGCCAGCAGCTGGGGACTAGCGGGAGCCACAGATACGCAGTATTTT
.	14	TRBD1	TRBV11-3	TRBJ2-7	CASSLGTGGYEQYF	TGTGCCAGCAGCTTAGGGACAGGGGGCTACGAGCAGTACTTC
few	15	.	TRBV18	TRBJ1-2	CASSSWGGESHGYTF	TGTGCCAGCTCATCATGGGGGGGCGAATCTCATGGCTACACCTTC
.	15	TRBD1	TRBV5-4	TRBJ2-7	CASSLGGTGAYEQYF	TGTGCCAGCAGCTTGGGAGGGACAGGGGCCTACGAGCAGTACTTC
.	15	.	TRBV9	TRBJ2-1	CASSVVSAGYNEQFF	TGTGCCAGCAGCGTAGTATCCGCGGGGTACAATGAGCAGTTCTTC
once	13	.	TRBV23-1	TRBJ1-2	CASSHIFNYGYTF	TGCGCCAGCAGTCACATTTTTAACTATGGCTACACCTTC
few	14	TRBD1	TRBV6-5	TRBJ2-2	CASSGTGGFGELFF	TGTGCCAGCAGTGGGACAGGGGGCTTCGGGGAGCTGTTTTTT
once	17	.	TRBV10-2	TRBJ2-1	CASSESVGDSLNNEQFF	TGCGCCAGCAGTGAGTCTGTGGGGGACTCCTTAAACAATGAGCAGTTCTTC
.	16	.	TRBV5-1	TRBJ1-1	CASSIRSQGSGTEAFF	TGCGCCAGCAGCATCCGTTCACAGGGTTCGGGCACTGAAGCTTTCTTT
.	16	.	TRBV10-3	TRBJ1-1	CAISEYRTEKNTEAFF	TGTGCCATCAGTGAGTACCGCACAGAAAAGAACACTGAAGCTTTCTTT
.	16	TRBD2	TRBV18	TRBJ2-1	CASSHTELAGGREQFF	TGTGCCAGCTCACACACCGAACTAGCGGGAGGGAGAGAGCAGTTCTTC
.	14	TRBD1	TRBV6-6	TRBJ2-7	CASRLTTGSYEQYF	TGTGCCAGCAGACTGACGACAGGGTCCTACGAGCAGTACTTC
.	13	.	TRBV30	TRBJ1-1	CAWSGQGNTEAFF	TGTGCCTGGAGTGGGCAGGGGAACACTGAAGCTTTCTTT
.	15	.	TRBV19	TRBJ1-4	CASSAPGHWGEKLFF	TGTGCCAGTAGTGCACCGGGACACTGGGGCGAAAAACTGTTTTTT
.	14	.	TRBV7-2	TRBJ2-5	CASSLARVGETQYF	TGTGCCAGCAGCTTAGCCAGGGTAGGAGAGACCCAGTACTTC
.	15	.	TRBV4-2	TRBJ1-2	CASSQGPTENYGYTF	TGTGCCAGCAGCCAAGGACCGACGGAGAACTATGGCTACACCTTC
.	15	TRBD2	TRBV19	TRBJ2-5	CASTGLAGSQETQYF	TGTGCCAGTACCGGACTAGCGGGGTCCCAAGAGACCCAGTACTTC
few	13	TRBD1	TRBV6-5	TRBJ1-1	CASSTTGGTEAFF	TGTGCCAGCAGTACGACAGGGGGCACTGAAGCTTTCTTT
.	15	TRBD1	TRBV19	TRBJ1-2	CASIVGQGANYGYTF	TGTGCCAGTATAGTCGGCCAGGGGGCTAACTATGGCTACACCTTC
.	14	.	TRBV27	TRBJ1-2	CASSPLTANYGYTF	TGTGCCAGCAGTCCCCTGACAGCTAACTATGGCTACACCTTC
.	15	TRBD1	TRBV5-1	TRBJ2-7	CASSPRGQGPYEQYF	TGCGCCAGCAGCCCTAGGGGACAGGGCCCCTACGAGCAGTACTTC
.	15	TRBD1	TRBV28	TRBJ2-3	CASRNRGLNTDTQYF	TGTGCCAGCAGAAACAGGGGGCTGAACACAGATACGCAGTATTTT
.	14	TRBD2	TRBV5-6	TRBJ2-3	CASSFGGGKDTQYF	TGTGCCAGCAGCTTTGGCGGGGGAAAAGATACGCAGTATTTT